The 27 T cell receptor beta chains given below trace back to one sample, sequenced in a study of T cell responses to AZD1222 COVID-19 vaccine. TCRdb's table, derived via immunoSEQ multiplex PCR, lists solely in-frame clones and lacks some. The sample includes approximately 70,000 clones, around 85% of them seen just once. The sequences come from peripheral blood, collected on day 0 of AZD1222 vaccination. The source of these receptors is an adult in good health.

This clone was counted a few times. The chain couples TRBV5-4 to TRBJ1-4; TRBD1 matches 8 bases. Germline V gives CDR1 SGHNT, CDR2 YYREEE (reference sequence). CDR3 size: 17 residues. The J segment lost 4 bases and the V segment lost 3 bases, leaving 11 bases of the junction unmatched. DNA for the CDR3: TGTGCCAGCAGCTCAGGGGGCGCCGGTCAGGGTAATGAAAAACTGTTTTTT. Amino acids: CASSSGGAGQGNEKLFF. Together with reference TRBV5-4 and TRBJ1-4, the CDR3 gives the full variable domain: ETGVTQSPTHLIKTRGQQVTLRCSSQSGHNTVSWYQQALGQGPQFIFQYYREEENGRGNFPPRFSGLQFPNYSSELNVNALELDDSALYLCASSSGGAGQGNEKLFFGSGTQLSVL.

The rearrangement joins TRBV6-5 to TRBJ2-7; D remains unclear. The CDR3 is 15 residues long. The ends were cut back, 2 bases at V and 6 bases at J, with 17 bases in the middle. Germline lookup yields CDR1 MNHEY and CDR2 SVGAGI. The CDR3 DNA reads TGTGCCAGCAGTTACAATATTGCAGGCCGGAGCGAGCAGTACTTC. It is translated as CASSYNIAGRSEQYF.

This sequence joins TRBV28 and TRBJ1-1, with unresolved D. The V gene lost 6 bases and the J gene lost 1 base, with 9 bases spanning the gap. The CDR3 covers 13 residues. Germline CDR1 MDHEN, CDR2 SYDVKM. The chain's CDR3 is CASSPRRNTEAFF. In DNA form, the CDR3 reads TGTGCCAGCAGCCCCCGACGGAACACTGAAGCTTTCTTT.

This clone occurred a few times. The V gene is TRBV6-5, the J gene TRBJ2-4, with 11 bases identical to TRBD1. Trimming removed 5 bases from V and 7 bases from J; junction bases left unmatched: 7. Germline V gene data show CDR1 as MNHEY and CDR2 as SVGAGI. The CDR3 totals 15 residues. CDR3 region: CASSPARDRGNIQYF. The DNA of the CDR3 is TGTGCCAGCAGTCCGGCCAGGGACAGGGGGAACATTCAGTACTTC.

The gene calls are TRBV9 and TRBJ2-1; 12 bases map to TRBD2. Germline assignment: CDR1 SGDLS and CDR2 YYNGEE. With 0 bases clipped from V and 9 bases from J, the junction kept 7 bases outside the gene matches. The CDR3 is made up of 16 amino acids. The CDR3 DNA reads as TGTGCCAGCAGCGTAGGTTCTAGCGGGGGGGTTGTTGAGCAGTTCTTC. Its protein is CASSVGSSGGVVEQFF.

The CDR3 DNA is TGCAGCGTCGCGGACAGCAACTATGGCTACACCTTC. Protein: CSVADSNYGYTF. This chain connects TRBV29-1 to TRBJ1-2; tentatively, D is TRBD1 (6 bases). The CDR3 spans 12 residues. Per germline, CDR1 SQVTM and CDR2 ANQGSEA. Trimming stripped 6 bases from V and 2 bases from J, with 10 bases between.

The chain couples TRBV7-2 to TRBJ1-1, with a weak D call TRBD1 (5 bases). CDR1 is SGHTA, CDR2 FQGNSA, per germline. Trimming left V 1 base short and J 9 bases short, with 9 bases between. CDR3 length: 12 residues. This chain's CDR3 is CASSLVGGQAFF. The CDR3, as DNA: TGTGCCAGCAGCTTAGTTGGGGGACAAGCTTTCTTT.

The chain uses TRBV6-5 and TRBJ2-7, with 8 bases aligning to TRBD2. CDR1 is MNHEY, CDR2 SVGAGI, per germline. The V gene end was trimmed by 8 bases and the J gene end by 0 bases; junction bases not matched to a gene: 6. The CDR3 loop spans 14 amino acids. CDR3 DNA: TGTGCCAGCTTTAGCGGGGTTAGCTCCTACGAGCAGTACTTC. Translated, it gives CASFSGVSSYEQYF.

The rearrangement links TRBV19 to TRBJ1-2, with a tentative D call TRBD1 (5 bases). V was shortened by 6 bases and J by 5 bases, with 10 bases between the two germline ends. Germline CDR1 reads LNHDA; CDR2 reads SQIVND (reference sequence). CDR3 length: 12 amino acids. The CDR3: CASSEGRYGYTF. The CDR3 bases are TGTGCCAGTAGCGAGGGGAGGTATGGCTACACCTTC.

The chain combines TRBV9 with TRBJ2-7; 10 nucleotides align to TRBD1. V lost 2 bases, J lost 2 bases, and 4 bases stayed unmatched. The CDR3 runs 15 residues. From germline, CDR1 is SGDLS and CDR2 YYNGEE. The CDR3 bases are TGTGCCAGCAGCGTTTCCGGGACAGGGGCCTACGAGCAGTACTTC. Translated, it gives CASSVSGTGAYEQYF. Variable domain in full (rest from reference TRBV9 and TRBJ2-7): DSGVTQTPKHLITATGQRVTLRCSPRSGDLSVYWYQQSLDQGLQFLIQYYNGEERAKGNILERFSAQQFPDLHSELNLSSLELGDSALYFCASSVSGTGAYEQYFGPGTRLTVT.

CDR3 DNA: TGTGCCAGCAGCTCATGGACTAGCGAGTACAATGAGCAGTTCTTC. The encoded protein is CASSSWTSEYNEQFF. The chain combines TRBV7-9 with TRBJ2-1, with TRBD2 matching over 9 bases. Germline trimming cut 4 bases from V and 4 bases from J; bases unmatched to any gene: 5. In germline, CDR1 is SEHNR, CDR2 FQNEAQ (reference sequence). The CDR3 spans 15 residues.

V and J are TRBV6-1 and TRBJ2-7, with D uncertain. This CDR3 comprises 14 residues. Germline V gene data show CDR1 as MNHNS and CDR2 as SASEGT. The V end was cut by 2 bases, the J end by 3 bases, with 11 bases between. This CDR3 is CASSENNGGYEQYF. The CDR3 DNA reads TGTGCCAGCAGTGAAAATAACGGCGGCTACGAGCAGTACTTC.

This chain uses TRBV18 with TRBJ2-7; 11 bases match TRBD1. Germline V CDR1 and CDR2: KGHSH, LQKENI. The CDR3 consists of 15 residues. The junction had 6 bases not matched to a gene; V was cut back by 6 bases and J by 2 bases. The CDR3, as DNA: TGTGCCAGCTCCGGACAGGGGGCCAAGGCCTACGAGCAGTACTTC. Translating gives CASSGQGAKAYEQYF.

The table lists this clone with a few counts. CDR3 in amino acids: CASSLEWGGLFF. CDR3 nucleotides: TGTGCCAGCAGCTTGGAGTGGGGAGGGCTGTTTTTT. This chain links TRBV5-4 with TRBJ2-2; D is perhaps TRBD2 (6 bases). The CDR3 covers 12 residues. Germline assignment: CDR1 SGHNT and CDR2 YYREEE (reference sequence). Between the trimmed V and J ends, which lost 0 bases and 13 bases, there was a span of 10 bases.

V and J are TRBV4-1 and TRBJ1-2, with D uncertain. The CDR3 covers 14 residues. Germline V gives CDR1 MGHRA, CDR2 YSYEKL. Trimming left V 0 bases short and J 7 bases short, with 12 bases between. CDR3 DNA sequence: TGCGCCAGCAGCCAAGACAACGGGTTTGGTGGCTACACCTTC. As protein: CASSQDNGFGGYTF.

The chain has TRBV18 and TRBJ1-2; no clear D gene. Trimming removed 2 bases at V and 8 bases at J, with 12 bases between. CDR3 size: 13 residues. CDR1 is KGHSH and CDR2 is LQKENI in the germline V gene. For the CDR3, the DNA is TGTGCCAGCTCACCAGAGACCCAGGAGGGCTACACCTTC. Encoded protein: CASSPETQEGYTF.

CDR3 region: CASSRGQVGVGEKLFF. CDR3 DNA: TGTGCCAGCAGTCGGGGACAGGTCGGAGTTGGTGAAAAACTGTTTTTT. The rearrangement joins TRBV6-9 to TRBJ1-4; 8 bases match TRBD1. CDR3 length: 16 amino acids. The junction had 12 bases not matched to a gene; V was cut back by 5 bases and J by 7 bases. Germline loops: CDR1 MNHGY, CDR2 SVAAGI.

This rearrangement joins TRBV3-1 (or the pseudogene TRBV3-2) to TRBJ1-2; TRBD1 matches 7 bases. The V and J ends lost 2 bases and 4 bases, in that order; junction bases with no gene match: 4. CDR1 LGHDT and CDR2 YNNKEL come from the germline V gene (reference sequence). This CDR3 spans 14 amino acids. The CDR3 bases are TGTGCCAGCAGCCAACCCGGGACAGCCTATGGCTACACCTTC. Translated: CASSQPGTAYGYTF.

The rearrangement links TRBV27 to TRBJ1-2; TRBD1 agrees at 7 bases. This CDR3 is built from 14 residues. From germline, CDR1 is MNHEY and CDR2 SMNVEV (reference sequence). V was clipped by 6 bases and J by 4 bases; unmatched bases: 8. The CDR3 spells CASSPTGPLYGYTF. The DNA of the CDR3 is TGTGCCAGCAGCCCGACAGGGCCGCTCTATGGCTACACCTTC.

This chain joins TRBV30 and TRBJ2-7; the D is unclear. CDR1 is GTSNPN, CDR2 SVGIG, per germline (reference sequence). The CDR3 is 12 residues long. The V gene lost 0 bases and the J gene lost 3 bases, with 6 bases spanning the gap. Here the CDR3 reads CAWSVNSYEQYF. The CDR3 nucleotides are TGTGCCTGGAGTGTAAACAGCTACGAGCAGTACTTC.

The chain recombines TRBV18 with TRBJ2-3; D may match TRBD1 or TRBD2 (5 bases each). The CDR3 runs to 15 residues. CDR1 is KGHSH, CDR2 LQKENI, per germline. The V end was cut by 8 bases, the J end by 2 bases, with 17 bases between. CDR3 sequence (DNA): TGTGCCAGCCTTTTCGGGGACGGGCCCACAGATACGCAGTATTTT. This gives the protein CASLFGDGPTDTQYF.

The rearrangement joins TRBV6-1 to TRBJ2-1; 16 nucleotides agree with TRBD2. The CDR3 runs to 15 residues. V lost 4 bases, J lost 9 bases, and 3 bases stayed unmatched. Germline lookup yields CDR1 MNHNS and CDR2 SASEGT. The CDR3: CASSAGTSGRGEQFF. The CDR3 DNA is TGTGCCAGCAGTGCTGGGACTAGCGGGAGGGGTGAGCAGTTCTTC.

Only one count was recorded for this clone. The V and J genes are TRBV18 and TRBJ1-1; D is perhaps TRBD1 (6 bases). This CDR3 has 16 residues. V shed 2 bases and J shed 1 base, with 14 bases lying between them. Germline CDR1 and CDR2: KGHSH and LQKENI. Here the CDR3 DNA reads TGTGCCAGCTCACCAGGCTGGGGGCCGAGGAACACTGAAGCTTTCTTT. Its protein product is CASSPGWGPRNTEAFF. Complete variable domain (other parts from reference TRBV18 and TRBJ1-1): NAGVMQNPRHLVRRRGQEARLRCSPMKGHSHVYWYRQLPEEGLKFMVYLQKENIIDESGMPKERFSAEFPKEGPSILRIQQVVRGDSAAYFCASSPGWGPRNTEAFFGQGTRLTVV.

V gene TRBV6-5 combines with J gene TRBJ1-3, with TRBD1 identical over 7 bases. After removal of 2 bases from V and 4 bases from J, the junction contained 5 bases not matched to a gene. Per the germline V gene, CDR1 is MNHEY and CDR2 is SVGAGI. CDR3 length: 15 residues. In nucleotides, the CDR3 is TGTGCCAGCAGTTACGACAGGGATGGAGGAAACACCATATATTTT. Translated: CASSYDRDGGNTIYF.

The chain has TRBV14 and TRBJ1-3; maybe TRBD1 (5 bases). The CDR3 loop spans 16 amino acids. From germline, CDR1 is SGHDN and CDR2 FVKESK. The V end was cut by 0 bases, the J end by 1 base, with 10 bases between. CDR3 nucleotide sequence: TGTGCCAGCAGCCAAGATTCGGGGCGTTCTGGAAACACCATATATTTT. Translating it yields CASSQDSGRSGNTIYF.

This rearrangement joins TRBV6-6 to TRBJ2-3; D is uncertain. V lost 6 bases and J lost 2, with 6 bases in between. Per the germline V gene, CDR1 is MNHNY and CDR2 is SVGAGI (reference sequence). The CDR3 has 12 amino acids. The CDR3 loop reads CASRQATDTQYF. In DNA form, the CDR3 reads TGTGCCAGCAGGCAGGCCACAGATACGCAGTATTTT.

This sequence joins TRBV2 and TRBJ2-7; perhaps TRBD1 as D (5 bases). There are 13 residues in the CDR3. Germline V gives CDR1 SNHLY, CDR2 FYNNEI. Trimming cost V 4 bases and J 3 bases, with 10 bases left between them. CDR3 in amino acids: CASSGIGDYEQYF. CDR3 bases: TGTGCCAGCAGTGGTATAGGGGACTACGAGCAGTACTTC.